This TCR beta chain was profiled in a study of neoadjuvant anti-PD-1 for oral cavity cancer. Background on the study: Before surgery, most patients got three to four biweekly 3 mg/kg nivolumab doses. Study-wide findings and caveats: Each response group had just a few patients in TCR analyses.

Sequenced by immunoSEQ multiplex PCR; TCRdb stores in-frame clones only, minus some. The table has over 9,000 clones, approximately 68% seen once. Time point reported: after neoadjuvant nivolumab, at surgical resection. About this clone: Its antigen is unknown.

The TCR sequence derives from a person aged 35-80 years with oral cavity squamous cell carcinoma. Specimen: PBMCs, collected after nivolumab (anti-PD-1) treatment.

CDR3 region: CASSSLQGYEQYF. CDR3 coding DNA: TGTGCCAGCAGCTCTTTACAGGGGTACGAGCAGTACTTC. V and J are TRBV5-4 and TRBJ2-7; TRBD1 matches at 7 bases. This CDR3 contains 13 residues. V shed 3 bases, J shed 4 bases, and the junction held 4 bases outside the gene matches. Germline V gives CDR1 SGHNT, CDR2 YYREEE (reference sequence).